The next 12 T cell receptor beta chains were all read from a single sample in a study of cytomegalovirus exposure and HLA in healthy donors. 13 Jbeta primers and 60 Vbeta primers were used for the PCR. Method: immunoSEQ multiplex PCR; TCRdb's copy keeps in-frame clones and lacks some. The repertoire holds about 69,000 clones, with roughly 70% as singletons. Sequencing used PBMCs. All receptors derive from a woman aged 30 to 39 in good health and CMV-seronegative.

The chain couples TRBV4-1 to TRBJ2-2; 9 nucleotides match TRBD2. The V gene end was trimmed by 4 bases and the J gene end by 5 bases; junction bases not matched to a gene: 8. CDR1 and CDR2 from the germline V gene are MGHRA and YSYEKL. This CDR3 has 16 amino acids. CDR3 bases: TGCGCCAGCAGCCTCTCTTGGCGGGGGGGTACCGGGGAGCTGTTTTTT. This encodes CASSLSWRGGTGELFF.

The chain links TRBV7-3 to TRBJ2-7, with D possibly TRBD1 on 5 matching bases. V lost 1 base and J lost 3, with 10 bases in between. From germline, CDR1 is SGHTA and CDR2 FQGTGA. The CDR3 spans 14 residues. The CDR3 loop reads CASSLSRGSYEQYF. The DNA for the CDR3 is TGTGCCAGCAGCTTAAGTAGGGGAAGCTACGAGCAGTACTTC. Drawing the rest from reference TRBV7-3 and TRBJ2-7, the complete variable domain is GAGVSQTPSNKVTEKGKYVELRCDPISGHTALYWYRQSLGQGPEFLIYFQGTGAADDSGLPNDRFFAVRPEGSVSTLKIQRTERGDSAVYLCASSLSRGSYEQYFGPGTRLTVT.

The chain carries TRBV19 and TRBJ1-1, with D tentatively TRBD1 (6 bases). The CDR3 spans 15 residues. The germline V gene has CDR1 LNHDA and CDR2 SQIVND (reference sequence). Trimming shortened V by 6 bases and J by 0 bases, and 14 bases separated the two germline ends. Here the CDR3 reads CASRSTGTLNTEAFF. CDR3 DNA: TGTGCCAGTAGGTCCACAGGGACCCTGAACACTGAAGCTTTCTTT.

The chain carries TRBV11-3 and TRBJ1-1; no clear D gene. V lost 2 bases and J 3 bases, leaving 7 bases between the germline ends. The V gene's germline CDR1 is SGHNT and CDR2 YENEEA. CDR3 length: 13 residues. The CDR3 spells CASSLSGDTEAFF. CDR3 DNA: TGTGCCAGCAGCTTAAGCGGGGACACTGAAGCTTTCTTT. Variable domain in full (rest from reference TRBV11-3 and TRBJ1-1): EAGVVQSPRYKIIEKKQPVAFWCNPISGHNTLYWYLQNLGQGPELLIRYENEEAVDDSQLPKDRFSAERLKGVDSTLKIQPAELGDSAVYLCASSLSGDTEAFFGQGTRLTVV.

This clone was seen a single time. The V gene is TRBV28, the J gene TRBJ2-7; tentative D call: TRBD2 (5 bases). The CDR3 length is 15 residues. V shed 6 bases and J shed 0 bases, with 15 bases lying between them. CDR1 and CDR2 (germline): MDHEN, SYDVKM. CDR3 bases: TGTGCCAGCAGCCTGCGGACTGAAATCTCCTACGAGCAGTACTTC. Translated: CASSLRTEISYEQYF.

Turning to this clone: In the same sample, other DNA sequences code for this CDR3. The V gene is TRBV19, the J gene TRBJ1-1; tentatively, D is TRBD1 (6 bases). This CDR3 contains 13 residues. Germline values: CDR1 LNHDA, CDR2 SQIVND (reference sequence). V was trimmed by 5 bases and J by 1 base, leaving 8 bases between them. The CDR3 nucleotides read TGTGCCAGTAGTCTCAGGGGGAACACTGAAGCTTTCTTT. This gives the protein CASSLRGNTEAFF.

This clone was observed once. The same CDR3 is also encoded by other DNA sequences in this sample. The chain is built from TRBV30 and TRBJ1-1, with TRBD1 identical over 8 bases. This CDR3 is 13 amino acids long. Losses at the gene ends were 3 bases for V and 6 bases for J; bases not matched to a gene: 6. CDR1 GTSNPN and CDR2 SVGIG come from the germline V gene (reference sequence). The CDR3 sequence is CAWSGQGGPEAFF. CDR3 nucleotides: TGTGCCTGGAGCGGACAGGGAGGTCCTGAAGCTTTCTTT. The variable domain in full, completed from reference TRBV30 and TRBJ1-1, reads SQTIHQWPATLVQPVGSPLSLECTVEGTSNPNLYWYRQAAGRGLQLLFYSVGIGQISSEVPQNLSASRPQDRQFILSSKKLLLSDSGFYLCAWSGQGGPEAFFGQGTRLTVV.

The J gene is TRBJ2-1, the V gene TRBV28; possible D gene TRBD1, 6 bases. Trimming left V 3 bases short and J 9 bases short, with 12 bases between. CDR1 is MDHEN, CDR2 SYDVKM, per germline. The CDR3 contains 13 residues. The CDR3 sequence is CASSFSDRSEQFF. The CDR3 DNA follows: TGTGCCAGCAGTTTCTCTGACAGGAGTGAGCAGTTCTTC.

This sequence joins TRBV20-1 and TRBJ2-3; D gene unclear. CDR3 length: 11 residues. Trimming took off 6 bases at V and 6 bases at J, with 10 bases between the two ends. The germline CDR1 and CDR2 sequences are DFQATT and SNEGSKA (reference sequence). CDR3 sequence: CSAELGDTQYF. In DNA form, the CDR3 reads TGCAGTGCCGAACTCGGGGATACGCAGTATTTT.

This sequence joins TRBV7-6 and TRBJ2-2; 8 bases align to TRBD1. With 1 base clipped from V and 7 bases from J, the junction kept 5 bases outside the gene matches. Germline V CDR1 and CDR2: SGHVS, FNYEAQ. The CDR3 totals 15 residues. The CDR3 region is CASSLVDRDGGELFF. CDR3 in DNA: TGTGCCAGCAGCTTAGTGGACAGGGACGGCGGGGAGCTGTTTTTT.

CDR3 sequence (DNA): TGTGCCAGCGGGGGACAGTTTAGCAATCAGCCCCAGCATTTT. This gives the protein CASGGQFSNQPQHF. This sequence joins TRBV27 and TRBJ1-5; TRBD1 agrees at 7 bases. V was clipped by 8 bases and J by 0 bases; unmatched bases: 4. Germline CDR1 reads MNHEY; CDR2 reads SMNVEV (reference sequence). The CDR3 extends over 14 amino acids.

V gene TRBV6-5 combines with J gene TRBJ1-1; 7 bases are shared with TRBD1. Germline V gene lookup returns CDR1 MNHEY and CDR2 SVGAGI. This CDR3 comprises 16 residues. The trim removed 2 bases at V and 1 base at J, leaving 7 bases unmatched. In DNA form, the CDR3 reads TGTGCCAGCAGTTACGTGAGGGGGCCCGGGAACACTGAAGCTTTCTTT. Protein: CASSYVRGPGNTEAFF.